This entry lists 7 T cell receptor beta chains sequenced from one sample in a study of CD8 T cells in ankylosing spondylitis. TCRdb reprocessed the 5' RACE reads with MiXCR, giving one entry per CDR3 protein. The repertoire holds 30,000 to 45,000 distinct CDR3 sequences, with 8% to 13% as singletons. Sequencing input: synovial fluid, either unsorted or a sorted T cell fraction (not recorded which). The receptors were gathered from a male donor with ankylosing spondylitis.

This clonotype came up a few times. The J gene is TRBJ2-7, the V gene TRBV5-6; D unresolved. Trimming removed 0 bases from V and 6 bases from J, with 7 bases in between. This CDR3 contains 12 residues. In germline, CDR1 is SGHDT, CDR2 YYEEEE. The CDR3 sequence is CASSLVPGEQYF. DNA of the CDR3: TGTGCCAGCAGCTTGGTGCCCGGCGAGCAGTACTTC. Full variable domain (missing parts from reference TRBV5-6 and TRBJ2-7): DAGVTQSPTHLIKTRGQQVTLRCSPKSGHDTVSWYQQALGQGPQFIFQYYEEEERQRGNFPDRFSGHQFPNYSSELNVNALLLGDSALYLCASSLVPGEQYFGPGTRLTVT.

This chain links TRBV7-9 with TRBJ2-7, with D perhaps TRBD1 or TRBD2 (5 bases each). The V end lost 2 bases, the J end lost 0 bases, and 14 bases lay between the germline ends. CDR1 SEHNR and CDR2 FQNEAQ come from the germline V gene (reference sequence). CDR3 length: 16 residues. CDR3 sequence: CASSLNPLGTSYEQYF. The CDR3 DNA sequence: TGTGCCAGCAGCTTAAATCCACTAGGGACCTCCTACGAGCAGTACTTC.

This clonotype was detected many times. The chain uses TRBV2 and TRBJ2-1; D tentatively reads TRBD1 or TRBD2 (5 bases each). Germline-derived CDR1 and CDR2 are SNHLY and FYNNEI. The CDR3 sequence is 11 residues long. Trimming took 10 bases from V and 9 from J, leaving 13 bases between them. The CDR3 nucleotides read TGTGCCACCGGGGCTGGGGGTGAGCAGTTCTTC. Amino acid sequence: CATGAGGEQFF.

This clonotype was seen a handful of times. This chain joins TRBV20-1 and TRBJ1-5, with 7 bases fitting TRBD1. The germline gives CDR1 DFQATT, CDR2 SNEGSKA (reference sequence). This CDR3 spans 15 amino acids. V trimming: 3 bases; J trimming: 11 bases; junction bases outside the gene matches: 16. The CDR3 here is CSARGQPPEIWAQHF. The CDR3 DNA follows: TGCAGTGCTAGGGGACAGCCTCCTGAAATATGGGCCCAGCATTTT.

Only one count was recorded for this clonotype. This chain links TRBV12-3 or TRBV12-4 with TRBJ1-1, with D perhaps matching TRBD1 (5 bases). The CDR3 is made up of 13 amino acids. V was cut by 6 bases and J by 1 base, with 9 bases left in between. CDR3 DNA: TGTGCCAGCAGGGCGGGGGAGAACACTGAAGCTTTCTTT. Amino acid sequence: CASRAGENTEAFF.

The chain uses TRBV2 and TRBJ2-7; the match to TRBD1 covers 7 bases. Trimming took 4 bases from V and 2 from J; bases not matched to a gene: 5. CDR3 length: 14 residues. Germline V gives CDR1 SNHLY, CDR2 FYNNEI. CDR3 nucleotides: TGTGCCAGCAGTGGACAGGGTGAAGCCTACGAGCAGTACTTC. It specifies CASSGQGEAYEQYF. Complete variable domain (other parts from reference TRBV2 and TRBJ2-7): EPEVTQTPSHQVTQMGQEVILRCVPISNHLYFYWYRQILGQKVEFLVSFYNNEISEKSEIFDDQFSVERPDGSNFTLKIRSTKLEDSAMYFCASSGQGEAYEQYFGPGTRLTVT.

The chain has TRBV3-1 and TRBJ2-2, with D perhaps TRBD1 (6 bases). The CDR3 length is 16 residues. V was shortened by 6 bases and J by 4 bases, with 18 bases between the two germline ends. The germline CDR1 and CDR2 sequences are LGHDT and YNNKEL (reference sequence). CDR3 in DNA: TGTGCCAGCAGGAACGTTAAAGACAGGATCACCGGGGAGCTGTTTTTT. This encodes CASRNVKDRITGELFF.